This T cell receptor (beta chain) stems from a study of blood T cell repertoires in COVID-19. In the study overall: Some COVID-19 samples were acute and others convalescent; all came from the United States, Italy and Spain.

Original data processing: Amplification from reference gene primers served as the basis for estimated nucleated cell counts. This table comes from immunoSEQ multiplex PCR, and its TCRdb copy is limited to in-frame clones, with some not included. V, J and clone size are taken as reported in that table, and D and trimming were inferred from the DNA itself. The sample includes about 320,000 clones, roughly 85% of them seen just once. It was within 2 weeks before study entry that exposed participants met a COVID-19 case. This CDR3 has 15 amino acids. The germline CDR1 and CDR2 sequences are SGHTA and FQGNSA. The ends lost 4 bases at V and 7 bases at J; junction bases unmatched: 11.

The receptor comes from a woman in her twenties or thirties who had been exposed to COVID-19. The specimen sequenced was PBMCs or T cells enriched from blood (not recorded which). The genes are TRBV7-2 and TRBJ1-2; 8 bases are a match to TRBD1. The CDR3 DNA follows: TGTGCCAGCAGCTCACAATCGACAGGGGTGGGTGGCTACACCTTC. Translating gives CASSSQSTGVGGYTF.